A single sample gave rise to the 8 T cell receptor beta chains below, sequenced in a study of PD-1 blockade in classical Hodgkin lymphoma. Measured with immunoSEQ multiplex PCR; TCRdb has only the in-frame clones, and not every one. The repertoire holds some 93,000 clones, with approximately 86% as singletons. Time point noted: cycle 4 day 1 (C4D1), after 6 weeks of nivolumab. Brentuximab vedotin exposure varied among the patients, all of whom had relapsed after autologous stem cell transplantation. The material sequenced was peripheral blood mononuclear cells (PBMCs), taken before the fourth cycle of nivolumab. Receptors originate from a human donor with classical Hodgkin lymphoma.

This rearrangement joins TRBV7-3 to TRBJ1-4; maybe TRBD1 (5 bases). Trimming removed 1 base from V and 3 bases from J, with 9 bases in between. This CDR3 comprises 15 residues. Germline V lookup: CDR1 SGHTA, CDR2 FQGTGA. DNA of the CDR3: TGTGCCAGCAGCTTAAGCCGGGGCCCTAATGAAAAACTGTTTTTT. Amino acid sequence: CASSLSRGPNEKLFF.

The chain combines TRBV6-5 with TRBJ1-5; no firm D call. Germline V lookup: CDR1 MNHEY, CDR2 SVGAGI. Trimming shortened V by 0 bases and J by 0 bases, and 6 bases separated the two germline ends. This CDR3 contains 15 residues. CDR3 sequence (DNA): TGTGCCAGCAGTTACTCGGCAACTAGCAATCAGCCCCAGCATTTT. Its protein product is CASSYSATSNQPQHF.

This clone was observed once. This rearrangement joins TRBV5-1 to TRBJ2-1; the match to TRBD2 covers 7 bases. Trimming removed 4 bases from V and 5 bases from J; junction bases left unmatched: 9. Germline assignment: CDR1 SGHRS and CDR2 YFSETQ. This CDR3 region has 15 residues. The CDR3 loop is CASSGGSGVDNEQFF. The CDR3 nucleotides are TGCGCCAGCAGCGGCGGGAGTGGGGTCGACAATGAGCAGTTCTTC.

J is TRBJ2-5 and V is TRBV5-1; 9 nucleotides line up with TRBD1. The CDR3 consists of 15 residues. Germline assignment: CDR1 SGHRS and CDR2 YFSETQ. The V gene end was trimmed by 7 bases and the J gene end by 4 bases; junction bases not matched to a gene: 11. The CDR3: CASGRQGGLLETQYF. CDR3 nucleotides: TGCGCCAGCGGTCGACAGGGGGGTTTGCTAGAGACCCAGTACTTC.

J is TRBJ2-2 and V is TRBV18; no definite D call. Per germline, CDR1 KGHSH and CDR2 LQKENI. V was clipped by 0 bases and J by 0 bases, with 8 bases between them. This CDR3 has 16 amino acids. CDR3 sequence reads: CASSPPVDANTGELFF. The CDR3 DNA reads TGTGCCAGCTCACCACCGGTGGACGCGAACACCGGGGAGCTGTTTTTT.

The J gene is TRBJ2-2, the V gene TRBV6-5, with D perhaps matching TRBD1 (6 bases). The length of the CDR3 is 15 residues. Germline assignment: CDR1 MNHEY and CDR2 SVGAGI. Between the trimmed V and J ends, which lost 6 bases and 4 bases, there was a span of 15 bases. This chain's CDR3 is CASRRRDRFTGELFF. The CDR3 DNA follows: TGTGCCAGCAGACGCCGCGACAGGTTCACCGGGGAGCTGTTTTTT.

V usage is TRBV5-3 and J usage is TRBJ2-7, with TRBD2 as a possible D gene (6 bases). TRBV5-3 is classed as an ORF, of uncertain function. V gave up 9 bases and J gave up 5 bases, with 21 bases separating them. This CDR3 spans 14 amino acids. DNA for the CDR3: TGTGCCATCTTAGGGTCCGGGAGTGTCGACGAGCAGTACTTC. This codes for CAILGSGSVDEQYF.

This clone has just a few counts. The identical CDR3 is also encoded by other nucleotide sequences in the sample. V and J are TRBV18 and TRBJ1-5; D not certain. The germline V gene has CDR1 KGHSH and CDR2 LQKENI. CDR3 length equals 13 residues. V was clipped by 2 bases and J by 3 bases, with 5 bases between them. CDR3 nucleotides: TGTGCCAGCTCACCAGATACCAATCAGCCCCAGCATTTT. Its translation: CASSPDTNQPQHF.